The 25 T cell receptor beta chains below were found in one sample sequenced in a study of control samples from healthy donors and cancer patients (dated by TCRdb to between 2020 and 2021). Receptor amplification or capture employed the immunoSEQ multiplex PCR assay. TCRdb took over this immuneACCESS table, retaining in-frame rearrangements with V and J assigned. Such tables are incomplete; in checked studies, under half of the missing clones stem from an unresolved V gene, and the remainder is unexplained. The table for this sample lists 46,000 or so clones; about 94% of them were counted only once. About a quarter of the sample is in the top ten clones. Sequencing input: PBMCs. The receptors originated from a woman aged 45 to 65 with head and neck cancer.

The rearrangement joins TRBV19 to TRBJ2-3; 8 bases map to TRBD2. There are 19 residues in the CDR3. Trimming at V came to 5 bases and at J to 2 bases, leaving 18 bases not matched to a gene. The germline CDR1 and CDR2 sequences are LNHDA and SQIVND (reference sequence). The CDR3 is CASSVVTGRARRDTDTQYF. In DNA form, the CDR3 reads TGTGCCAGTAGTGTAGTGACCGGGAGGGCTCGCCGAGACACAGATACGCAGTATTTT.

The chain links TRBV18 to TRBJ2-1, with D perhaps TRBD1 or TRBD2 (5 bases each). Germline V CDR1 and CDR2: KGHSH, LQKENI. The V gene lost 0 bases and the J gene lost 0 bases, with 12 bases spanning the gap. The length of the CDR3 is 17 residues. As DNA, the CDR3 is TGTGCCAGCTCACCACCTGGTTGGGGGAGCTCCTACAATGAGCAGTTCTTC. It translates to CASSPPGWGSSYNEQFF.

The chain combines TRBV3-1 (or the pseudogene TRBV3-2) with TRBJ2-3, with 9 positions matching TRBD2. CDR1 and CDR2 (germline): LGHDT, YNNKEL (reference sequence). The CDR3 extends over 15 amino acids. With 1 base clipped from V and 1 base from J, the junction kept 0 bases outside the gene matches. The CDR3 sequence is CASSQGTSGTDTQYF. CDR3 nucleotides: TGTGCCAGCAGCCAAGGGACTAGCGGCACAGATACGCAGTATTTT.

This sequence joins TRBV5-5 and TRBJ1-2; D ambiguous. The CDR3 loop spans 14 amino acids. Between the trimmed V and J ends, which lost 0 bases and 8 bases, there was a span of 14 bases. Germline V CDR1 and CDR2: SGHKS, YYEKEE (reference sequence). For the CDR3, the DNA is TGTGCCAGCAGCTTGGAAGCGGGAGGATACGGCTACACCTTC. Encoded protein: CASSLEAGGYGYTF.

This clone appeared a single time. The V gene is TRBV19, the J gene TRBJ2-1; possibly TRBD1 for D (6 bases). The CDR3 consists of 13 residues. With 10 bases removed from V and 8 bases from J, the gap between germline ends came to 18 bases. CDR1 LNHDA and CDR2 SQIVND come from the germline V gene (reference sequence). Written as DNA, the CDR3 is TGTGCCACCTCGAGGCAGGGGTTTGATGAGCAGTTCTTC. Translation: CATSRQGFDEQFF. The full variable domain, completed using reference TRBV19 and TRBJ2-1, is DGGITQSPKYLFRKEGQNVTLSCEQNLNHDAMYWYRQDPGQGLRLIYYSQIVNDFQKGDIAEGYSVSREKKESFPLTVTSAQKNPTAFYLCATSRQGFDEQFFGPGTRLTVL.

The V gene is TRBV5-6, the J gene TRBJ1-2, with 8 bases matching TRBD1. From germline, CDR1 is SGHDT and CDR2 YYEEEE. The CDR3 is 16 residues long. J was trimmed by 5 bases and V by 0 bases; bases with no gene match: 9. This chain's CDR3 is CASSLAGDRLFYGYTF. CDR3 DNA: TGTGCCAGCAGCTTGGCTGGGGACAGGTTGTTTTATGGCTACACCTTC.

The chain employs TRBV7-2 and TRBJ1-3; D not certain. Germline CDR1 reads SGHTA; CDR2 reads FQGNSA. The ends were cut back, 3 bases at V and 0 bases at J, with 9 bases in the middle. There are 15 residues in the CDR3. This chain's CDR3 is CASSLVGGSGNTIYF. The CDR3 coding sequence is TGTGCCAGCAGCTTGGTGGGCGGCTCTGGAAACACCATATATTTT.

This clone was observed a single time. The rearrangement joins TRBV7-6 to TRBJ2-7; TRBD2 agrees at 8 bases. Germline CDR1 and CDR2: SGHVS and FNYEAQ. Trimming cost V 5 bases and J 5 bases; bases outside gene matches: 8. This CDR3 spans 14 amino acids. The CDR3 nucleotides read TGTGCCAGCAGCACTGGGACGGGGGGGGACGAGCAGTACTTC. Translating gives CASSTGTGGDEQYF.

Concerning this clone itself: Distinct nucleotide sequences in the sample also encode this CDR3. V usage is TRBV5-1 and J usage is TRBJ2-4; D is unclear. V was trimmed by 4 bases and J by 0 bases, leaving 8 bases between them. CDR3 size: 14 residues. Germline V CDR1 and CDR2: SGHRS, YFSETQ. In nucleotides, the CDR3 is TGCGCCAGCAGCCTCGGAGTAGCCAAAAACATTCAGTACTTC. The encoded protein is CASSLGVAKNIQYF.

The chain carries TRBV2 and TRBJ2-7; 12 bases are shared with TRBD2. Germline CDR1 SNHLY, CDR2 FYNNEI. This CDR3 region has 13 residues. In DNA, the CDR3 is TGTGCAGGGGAGGGACTAGCGGGCATCGAGCAGTACTTC. This encodes CAGEGLAGIEQYF.

The V gene is TRBV10-1, the J gene TRBJ2-7; D may be TRBD2 (7 bases). This CDR3 spans 15 amino acids. V was shortened by 0 bases and J by 5 bases, with 14 bases between the two germline ends. The germline V gene has CDR1 WNHNN and CDR2 SYGVQD (reference sequence). The CDR3 DNA follows: TGCGCCAGCAGTGAGTCCCGGGGGGCCGTCCACGAGCAGTACTTC. Protein: CASSESRGAVHEQYF.

This chain uses TRBV30 with TRBJ1-1; no clear D gene. V was trimmed by 2 bases and J by 6 bases, leaving 19 bases between them. Germline values: CDR1 GTSNPN, CDR2 SVGIG (reference sequence). The CDR3 has 15 amino acids. The CDR3 reads CAWSITRAEDAEAFF. For the CDR3, the DNA is TGTGCCTGGAGTATAACTCGGGCAGAGGACGCTGAAGCTTTCTTT.

The chain is built from TRBV19 and TRBJ2-1, with D possibly TRBD2 on 6 matching bases. This CDR3 region has 13 residues. The V end was cut by 6 bases, the J end by 0 bases, with 6 bases between. Germline CDR1 is LNHDA and CDR2 is SQIVND (reference sequence). The DNA for the CDR3 is TGTGCCAGTAGGACTAGCTCCTACAATGAGCAGTTCTTC. This codes for CASRTSSYNEQFF.

The chain links TRBV5-1 to TRBJ1-5; D perhaps matches TRBD1 (6 bases). Deletions cut 4 bases from V and 5 bases from J, with 16 bases between. Germline CDR1 reads SGHRS; CDR2 reads YFSETQ. This CDR3 has 15 residues. The CDR3 bases are TGCGCCAGCAGCCCGTTGGGAGGGGGGTATCAGCCCCAGCATTTT. Its protein is CASSPLGGGYQPQHF.

The rearrangement joins TRBV18 to TRBJ1-6, with TRBD1 as a possible D gene (5 bases). Trimming removed 0 bases at V and 11 bases at J, with 11 bases between. The length of the CDR3 is 14 residues. Per germline, CDR1 KGHSH and CDR2 LQKENI. This CDR3 is CASSPPKTEAPLHF. The CDR3 DNA sequence: TGTGCCAGCTCACCACCGAAGACAGAGGCACCCCTCCACTTT.

The rearrangement uses TRBV28 and TRBJ2-7; D not certain. This CDR3 region has 12 residues. CDR1 MDHEN and CDR2 SYDVKM come from the germline V gene. V lost 4 bases and J 2 bases, leaving 6 bases between the germline ends. The CDR3: CASSSGPYEQYF. Here the CDR3 DNA reads TGTGCCAGCAGTTCGGGTCCCTACGAGCAGTACTTC.

V and J are TRBV7-2 and TRBJ2-1, with 7 nucleotides matching TRBD2. The CDR3 runs to 15 residues. Germline V CDR1 and CDR2: SGHTA, FQGNSA. V shed 5 bases, J shed 7 bases, and the junction held 11 bases outside the gene matches. In DNA form, the CDR3 reads TGTGCCAGCAGCCGCGCTTGGGGGGGTAGTAATGAGCAGTTCTTC. This gives the protein CASSRAWGGSNEQFF. Variable domain in full (rest from reference TRBV7-2 and TRBJ2-1): GAGVSQSPSNKVTEKGKDVELRCDPISGHTALYWYRQSLGQGLEFLIYFQGNSAPDKSGLPSDRFSAERTGGSVSTLTIQRTQQEDSAVYLCASSRAWGGSNEQFFGPGTRLTVL.

V gene TRBV6-5 combines with J gene TRBJ1-2; the match to TRBD1 covers 10 bases. This CDR3 spans 13 amino acids. The V gene's germline CDR1 is MNHEY and CDR2 SVGAGI. With V trimmed by 6 bases and J by 8 bases, 6 bases remained unmatched. The CDR3: CASRGTGVIGYTF. The CDR3, as DNA: TGTGCCAGCAGGGGGACAGGGGTCATCGGCTACACCTTC.

The gene calls are TRBV19 and TRBJ1-5; a possible D gene is TRBD1 (5 bases). Germline V gene data show CDR1 as LNHDA and CDR2 as SQIVND (reference sequence). The ends were cut back, 6 bases at V and 5 bases at J, with 8 bases in the middle. There are 12 residues in the CDR3. CDR3 sequence reads: CASRAGDQPQHF. The CDR3 coding sequence is TGTGCCAGTAGGGCGGGGGATCAGCCCCAGCATTTT.

The chain carries TRBV19 and TRBJ2-3; D may be TRBD1 or TRBD2 (6 bases each). V dropped 4 bases and J dropped 2 bases, with 19 bases sitting between them. The CDR3 covers 17 residues. CDR1 LNHDA and CDR2 SQIVND come from the germline V gene (reference sequence). As DNA, the CDR3 is TGTGCCAGTAGTACCCAGGGGACTCCGTATGTCACAGATACGCAGTATTTT. The encoded protein is CASSTQGTPYVTDTQYF.

The chain is built from TRBV3-1 (or the pseudogene TRBV3-2) and TRBJ1-2, with D possibly being TRBD1 (5 bases). This CDR3 contains 15 residues. The germline CDR1 and CDR2 sequences are LGHDT and YNNKEL (reference sequence). The V end was cut by 2 bases, the J end by 5 bases, with 15 bases between. The CDR3 is CASSQYMGGSYGYTF. As DNA, the CDR3 is TGTGCCAGCAGCCAATATATGGGGGGATCGTATGGCTACACCTTC.

The V and J genes are TRBV9 and TRBJ1-3; D is possibly TRBD1 (5 bases). The CDR3 contains 13 residues. V lost 4 bases and J 3 bases, leaving 8 bases between the germline ends. Germline CDR1 is SGDLS and CDR2 is YYNGEE. CDR3 in DNA: TGTGCCAGCAGCCCCGGGGGTGGAAACACCATATATTTT. The encoded protein is CASSPGGGNTIYF.

The chain carries TRBV9 and TRBJ2-2; weak D call: TRBD2 (5 bases). The ends were cut back, 4 bases at V and 11 bases at J, with 21 bases in the middle. Looked up from germline, CDR1 is SGDLS and CDR2 is YYNGEE. The CDR3 covers 15 residues. CDR3 region: CASSRTPRGPDELFF. As DNA, the CDR3 is TGTGCCAGCAGCCGCACCCCCCGGGGTCCCGATGAGCTGTTTTTT.

The chain has TRBV5-8 and TRBJ1-2; 11 bases map to TRBD1. CDR1 SGHTS and CDR2 YDEGEE come from the germline V gene. V was pared by 5 bases and J by 8 bases, with 11 bases of the junction left unmatched. The CDR3 covers 15 residues. This chain's CDR3 is CASSFYRDRGDGYTF. The CDR3 DNA is TGTGCCAGCAGTTTCTACAGGGACAGGGGGGACGGCTACACCTTC.

The chain uses TRBV19 and TRBJ2-5, with D possibly called TRBD1 or TRBD2 (6 bases each). The ends were cut back, 1 base at V and 5 bases at J, with 14 bases in the middle. This CDR3 has 15 amino acids. Germline assignment: CDR1 LNHDA and CDR2 SQIVND (reference sequence). DNA for the CDR3: TGTGCCAGTAGTATAGCAGTGACTAGGGGGGAGACCCAGTACTTC. Translating it yields CASSIAVTRGETQYF.